The clone carrying this T cell receptor (beta chain) was seen more than once but under ten times. Antigen specificity is unknown. cDNA carried unique molecular identifiers, and a universal primer site was added by template switching. Each CDR3 protein gets one entry after TCRdb re-called the 5' RACE reads with MiXCR. Of under 250,000 distinct CDR3 sequences in the sample, roughly 9.4% were seen once. These data come from a study of identical twins. Study results and limitations: In beta out-of-frame sequences, the excess sharing between twins was weaker. High-abundance cord blood beta clonotypes had fewer insertions; memory repertoires showed none. Potential partial confounding of zero-insertion analyses by invariant MAIT and iNKT cells was noted.

The receptor was derived from a young woman in good health. Specimen: memory (CD45RO+) T cells sorted from blood.

Here the CDR3 DNA reads TGCAGCGTTGGCGAAGGTGGACAGGTCGAAGCTTTCTTT. Translation: CSVGEGGQVEAFF. The chain links TRBV29-1 to TRBJ1-1, with TRBD1 identical over 7 bases. Trimming cost V 4 bases and J 8 bases; bases outside gene matches: 10. The CDR3 spans 13 residues. Germline V gives CDR1 SQVTM, CDR2 ANQGSEA.